Listed below are T cell receptor beta chains from one sample, sequenced in a study of type 1 regulatory T cells. What these receptors recognize is not known. TCRdb analysed the reads with MiXCR anew, one entry per CDR3 protein. In the table there are roughly 60,000 distinct CDR3 sequences, approximately 60% of which are singletons. The material sequenced was cultured non-Tr1 T cells, either the whole culture or a sorted T cell fraction (not recorded which). The receptors originated from a human donor in good health. Both conserved end residues are part of each CDR3. D genes are given only for firm matches. Size tells how often a clone was seen (once, few, many) or the class of an expanded clone, and some rows leave it out.

D gene,J gene,V gene,clone size,CDR3 protein,CDR3 DNA
.,TRBJ2-2,TRBV9,.,CASSRGANTGELFF,TGTGCCAGCAGCCGGGGAGCAAACACCGGGGAGCTGTTTTTT
TRBD2,TRBJ2-1,TRBV10-3,.,CASKRDSNGEQFF,TGTGCCTCAAAGCGGGATTCGAACGGTGAGCAGTTCTTC
TRBD1,TRBJ1-5,TRBV20-1,medium-sized,CSAHTGGFQPQHF,TGCAGTGCGCACACAGGGGGTTTCCAGCCCCAGCATTTT
.,TRBJ1-5,TRBV12-3/TRBV12-4,few,CASSPPGRSQPQHF,TGTGCCAGCAGCCCCCCGGGACGGAGTCAGCCCCAGCATTTT
TRBD1,TRBJ2-5,TRBV29-1,.,CSVPPGQGAQETQYF,TGCAGCGTTCCCCCGGGACAGGGGGCCCAAGAGACCCAGTACTTC
TRBD1,TRBJ2-7,TRBV4-2,.,CASSQDLTPGQVLTYEQYF,TGTGCCAGCAGCCAAGATCTAACCCCGGGACAGGTTCTAACCTACGAGCAGTACTTC
.,TRBJ1-3,TRBV12-3/TRBV12-4,.,CASSLGRGSGNTIYF,TGTGCCAGCAGTTTGGGCAGGGGATCTGGAAACACCATATATTTT
TRBD2,TRBJ2-3,TRBV5-1,few,CASSSGLVTDTQYF,TGCGCCAGCAGCTCAGGACTAGTTACAGATACGCAGTATTTT
TRBD1,TRBJ2-7,TRBV29-1,.,CSVGVTGSSYEQYF,TGCAGCGTTGGAGTGACAGGGAGTTCCTACGAGCAGTACTTC
.,TRBJ2-2,TRBV7-9,.,CASSSGASGELFF,TGTGCCAGCAGCTCAGGGGCTAGCGGGGAGCTGTTTTTT
.,TRBJ2-2,TRBV3-1,.,CASSQLGTGELFF,TGTGCCAGCAGCCAACTTGGCACCGGGGAGCTGTTTTTT
TRBD2,TRBJ2-1,TRBV10-3,few,CAISEAGTSGPNEQFF,TGTGCCATCAGTGAAGCCGGGACTAGCGGTCCCAATGAGCAGTTCTTC
TRBD2,TRBJ2-3,TRBV4-2,.,CASSRLAGTSTDTQYF,TGTGCCAGCAGCCGCCTAGCGGGAACTAGCACAGATACGCAGTATTTT
TRBD1,TRBJ1-5,TRBV18,.,CASSPGTGLAQPQHF,TGTGCCAGCTCACCCGGGACAGGGTTGGCTCAGCCCCAGCATTTT
TRBD1,TRBJ2-1,TRBV18,few,CASRAPGGDEQFF,TGTGCCAGCCGGGCGCCAGGGGGCGATGAGCAGTTCTTC
.,TRBJ2-5,TRBV29-1,few,CSVVFPDTTQETQYF,TGCAGCGTTGTATTCCCGGACACAACTCAAGAGACCCAGTACTTC
TRBD1,TRBJ1-6,TRBV6-2/TRBV6-3,.,CASSLLGQGGSPLHF,TGTGCCAGCAGCCTCCTCGGACAGGGGGGATCACCCCTCCACTTT
.,TRBJ1-6,TRBV12-3/TRBV12-4,once,CASTSRSGNSPLHF,TGTGCCAGCACCTCCAGGTCGGGTAATTCACCCCTCCACTTT
.,TRBJ2-3,TRBV24-1,.,CATRRESTDTQYF,TGTGCCACGAGGCGGGAAAGCACAGATACGCAGTATTTT
TRBD1,TRBJ2-1,TRBV10-1,few,CASGTAYNEQFF,TGCGCCTCCGGGACAGCCTACAATGAGCAGTTCTTC
.,TRBJ2-6,TRBV12-3/TRBV12-4,few,CASSSWDSPGGANVLTF,TGTGCCAGCAGTTCCTGGGACTCCCCGGGTGGGGCCAACGTCCTGACTTTC
TRBD2,TRBJ2-2,TRBV7-2,.,CASSLALASGGGGELFF,TGTGCCAGCAGCTTAGCCTTGGCTAGTGGCGGGGGCGGGGAGCTGTTTTTT
.,TRBJ2-7,TRBV20-1,.,CSARDGPYEQYF,TGCAGTGCTAGAGATGGCCCTTACGAGCAGTACTTC
.,TRBJ2-7,TRBV6-5,.,CASSLRLPTSSYEQYF,TGTGCCAGCAGCTTACGGCTTCCGACAAGCTCCTACGAGCAGTACTTC
.,TRBJ1-5,TRBV4-3,medium-sized,CASSQDVGTITPQHF,TGCGCCAGCAGCCAAGATGTGGGGACAATCACGCCCCAGCATTTT
.,TRBJ1-1,TRBV7-8,.,CASRYGRLNTEAFF,TGTGCCAGCAGATACGGACGGTTGAACACTGAAGCTTTCTTT
TRBD1,TRBJ2-1,TRBV4-3,.,CASSLNPGGNEQFF,TGCGCCAGCAGCCTCAACCCAGGGGGCAATGAGCAGTTCTTC
TRBD1,TRBJ2-1,TRBV3-1,.,CASRTTGGSNNEQFF,TGTGCCAGCAGGACGACAGGGGGCTCAAACAATGAGCAGTTCTTC
TRBD2,TRBJ2-1,TRBV12-3/TRBV12-4,.,CASRRAAGGAYNEQFF,TGTGCCAGCAGACGAGCAGCGGGAGGGGCCTACAATGAGCAGTTCTTC
.,TRBJ1-5,TRBV18,few,CASSPRGLGQPQHF,TGTGCCAGCTCACCGAGGGGGTTGGGTCAGCCCCAGCATTTT
.,TRBJ2-5,TRBV6-5,.,CASTQRGAAETQYF,TGTGCCAGCACCCAAAGGGGGGCGGCGGAGACCCAGTACTTC
.,TRBJ2-3,TRBV4-1,.,CASSQGIDSSLYTQYF,TGCGCCAGCAGCCAAGGAATCGACTCGAGCTTGTATACGCAGTATTTT
.,TRBJ2-2,TRBV7-9,.,CASSFRSPGSGELFF,TGTGCCAGCAGCTTCAGGTCCCCCGGCTCCGGGGAGCTGTTTTTT
TRBD2,TRBJ2-7,TRBV7-9,.,CASSSQAGGEQYF,TGTGCCAGCAGCTCGCAAGCGGGAGGTGAGCAGTACTTC
.,TRBJ1-1,TRBV5-4,few,CASSTKPGTYQNTEAFF,TGTGCCAGCAGCACTAAACCCGGGACCTACCAGAACACTGAAGCTTTCTTT
.,TRBJ1-1,TRBV29-1,.,CSVEDPREGFMNTEAFF,TGCAGCGTTGAAGATCCCCGGGAGGGGTTCATGAACACTGAAGCTTTCTTT
.,TRBJ2-2,TRBV20-1,.,CSARTDTGELFF,TGCAGTGCCCGCACCGACACCGGGGAGCTGTTTTTT
.,TRBJ2-7,TRBV5-1,.,CASSSLGAKECEQYF,TGCGCCAGCAGCTCGCTCGGGGCTAAGGAGTGCGAGCAGTACTTC
TRBD1,TRBJ2-1,TRBV20-1,.,CSASHRDRGNNEQFF,TGCAGTGCTAGCCACCGGGACAGGGGTAACAATGAGCAGTTCTTC
TRBD2,TRBJ2-1,TRBV4-3,.,CASSQDPPSGFVNEQFF,TGCGCCAGCAGCCAAGATCCCCCTAGCGGTTTTGTCAATGAGCAGTTCTTC
TRBD2,TRBJ2-2,TRBV10-3,.,CAIGTSGFTGELFF,TGTGCCATTGGGACTAGCGGTTTCACCGGGGAGCTGTTTTTT
.,TRBJ1-5,TRBV27,.,CASSLLGGAQPQHF,TGTGCCAGCAGTTTATTGGGGGGGGCTCAGCCCCAGCATTTT
.,TRBJ1-2,TRBV5-1,.,CASSTDPGVLGYTF,TGCGCCAGCAGCACAGATCCGGGGGTCCTTGGCTACACCTTC
.,TRBJ2-1,TRBV11-2,few,CASSLVSGYEQFF,TGTGCCAGCAGCTTAGTGTCCGGGTATGAGCAGTTCTTC
.,TRBJ1-2,TRBV13,.,CASSPPRQAANYGYTF,TGTGCCAGCAGCCCGCCGAGACAGGCAGCTAACTATGGCTACACCTTC
.,TRBJ1-5,TRBV2,.,CASSKDEGIDSNQPQHF,TGTGCCAGCAGTAAGGACGAGGGAATCGATAGCAATCAGCCCCAGCATTTT
.,TRBJ2-6,TRBV20-1,.,CSAAQGKTSGANVLTF,TGCAGTGCAGCTCAGGGAAAGACCTCTGGGGCCAACGTCCTGACTTTC
.,TRBJ2-5,TRBV5-1,.,CASDDSGLRQETQYF,TGCGCCAGCGACGACTCAGGACTCCGACAAGAGACCCAGTACTTC
TRBD2,TRBJ2-5,TRBV11-2,.,CASTLAGGEETQYF,TGTGCCAGCACCCTAGCTGGGGGGGAAGAGACCCAGTACTTC
.,TRBJ1-1,TRBV29-1,.,CSVDGRENTEAFF,TGCAGCGTTGATGGGAGGGAGAACACTGAAGCTTTCTTT
TRBD1,TRBJ1-1,TRBV5-1,few,CASGGTGGDQGTEAFF,TGCGCCAGCGGAGGGACAGGGGGCGATCAGGGCACTGAAGCTTTCTTT
TRBD2,TRBJ2-1,TRBV29-1,.,CSVVSGRVGNEQFF,TGCAGCGTGGTTAGCGGGAGGGTCGGAAATGAGCAGTTCTTC
.,TRBJ2-6,TRBV7-3,.,CASSENPLGGANVLTF,TGTGCCAGCAGCGAGAATCCCCTGGGTGGGGCCAACGTCCTGACTTTC